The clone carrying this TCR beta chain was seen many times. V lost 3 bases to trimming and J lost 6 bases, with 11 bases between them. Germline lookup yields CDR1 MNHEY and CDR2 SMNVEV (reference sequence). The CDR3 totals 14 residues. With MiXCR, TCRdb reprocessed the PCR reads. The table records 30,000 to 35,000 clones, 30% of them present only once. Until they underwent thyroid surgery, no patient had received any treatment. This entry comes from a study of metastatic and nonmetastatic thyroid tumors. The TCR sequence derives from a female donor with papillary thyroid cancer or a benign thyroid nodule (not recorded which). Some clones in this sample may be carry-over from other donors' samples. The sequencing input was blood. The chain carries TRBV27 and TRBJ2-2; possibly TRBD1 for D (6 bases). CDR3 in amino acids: CASSLQGTAGELFF. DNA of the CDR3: TGTGCCAGCAGTTTGCAGGGGACGGCCGGGGAGCTGTTTTTT.